Presented here are 16 T cell receptor beta chains from one specimen sequenced in a study of radiotherapy plus CTLA-4 blockade in lung cancer. Some clones are missing from TCRdb's copy, which holds only in-frame ones; the method was immunoSEQ multiplex PCR. The repertoire includes fewer than 100,000 clones, around 76% of them detected once, and over 20% sits in the top ten. The sequencing here drew on peripheral blood, taken from a patient treated with radiotherapy plus ipilimumab. These receptors all come from a human donor with non-small cell lung cancer whose response to radiotherapy plus ipilimumab could not be evaluated. Some clones in this sample may be carry-over from other donors' samples.

This clone was found a few times. The chain combines TRBV6-5 with TRBJ1-5; weak D call: TRBD1 (6 bases). The length of the CDR3 is 14 residues. CDR1 and CDR2 from the germline V gene are MNHEY and SVGAGI. With 5 bases removed from V and 6 bases from J, the gap between germline ends came to 14 bases. DNA of the CDR3: TGTGCCAGCAGTCTTGACAGGTACGGTCAGCCCCAGCATTTT. This codes for CASSLDRYGQPQHF.

V is TRBV27 and J is TRBJ1-5; 7 bases align to TRBD1. After removal of 5 bases from V and 3 bases from J, the junction contained 7 bases not matched to a gene. The CDR3 has 15 amino acids. Germline V gene sequence: CDR1 MNHEY, CDR2 SMNVEV (reference sequence). CDR3 sequence (DNA): TGTGCCAGCAGTCCTCAAGGGACAGCCAATCAGCCCCAGCATTTT. This sequence encodes CASSPQGTANQPQHF.

The chain has TRBV6-1 and TRBJ2-5, with D possibly matching TRBD1 (6 bases). This CDR3 comprises 13 residues. Deletions cut 6 bases from V and 2 bases from J, with 10 bases between. Germline V gene lookup returns CDR1 MNHNS and CDR2 SASEGT. The CDR3: CASRQGNQETQYF. CDR3 sequence (DNA): TGTGCCAGCAGACAGGGAAATCAAGAGACCCAGTACTTC.

The chain links TRBV7-9 to TRBJ2-3, with a possible D match to TRBD2 (7 bases). The V end was cut by 5 bases, the J end by 5 bases, with 17 bases between. This CDR3 is 15 amino acids long. The germline gives CDR1 SEHNR, CDR2 FQNEAQ (reference sequence). CDR3 in amino acids: CASSPRGGVGDTQYF. In DNA form, the CDR3 reads TGTGCCAGCAGCCCTAGGGGGGGCGTTGGAGATACGCAGTATTTT.

The V call is TRBV5-1, the J call TRBJ1-1, with D tentatively TRBD1 (6 bases). Deletions cut 2 bases from V and 0 bases from J, with 11 bases between. This CDR3 has 15 residues. The germline gives CDR1 SGHRS, CDR2 YFSETQ. The CDR3 nucleotides are TGCGCCAGCAGCTTTATGGACAGAATGAACACTGAAGCTTTCTTT. Translating it yields CASSFMDRMNTEAFF. The whole variable domain, filled in from reference TRBV5-1 and TRBJ1-1, reads KAGVTQTPRYLIKTRGQQVTLSCSPISGHRSVSWYQQTPGQGLQFLFEYFSETQRNKGNFPGRFSGRQFSNSRSEMNVSTLELGDSALYLCASSFMDRMNTEAFFGQGTRLTVV.

The gene calls are TRBV6-5 and TRBJ1-5, with D perhaps matching TRBD1 (5 bases). Germline V gene sequence: CDR1 MNHEY, CDR2 SVGAGI. The CDR3 runs to 15 residues. The V and J ends lost 4 bases and 6 bases respectively, with 16 bases between them. CDR3 amino acids: CASSWRRGLGQPQHF. The CDR3 DNA reads TGTGCCAGCAGTTGGCGGCGGGGCCTCGGTCAGCCCCAGCATTTT.

Here the CDR3 DNA reads TGTGCCAGCAGCTGGACAGGGGGTAACACCGGGGAGCTGTTTTTT. Translating it yields CASSWTGGNTGELFF. The rearrangement joins TRBV9 to TRBJ2-2; 10 bases line up with TRBD1. Unmatched junction bases numbered 2, after V lost 4 bases and J lost 2 bases. This CDR3 is 15 amino acids long. Germline V gene sequence: CDR1 SGDLS, CDR2 YYNGEE.

V is TRBV6-4 and J is TRBJ2-2; 8 bases map to TRBD1. J was trimmed by 3 bases and V by 5 bases; bases with no gene match: 2. CDR3 length: 14 amino acids. Germline V gives CDR1 MRHNA, CDR2 SNTAGT. The CDR3 DNA is TGTGCCAGCAGTACGGACAGGGACACCGGGGAGCTGTTTTTT. It encodes CASSTDRDTGELFF.

This chain joins TRBV27 and TRBJ2-5; D is perhaps TRBD1 (6 bases). The CDR3 is made up of 16 amino acids. Germline V gene sequence: CDR1 MNHEY, CDR2 SMNVEV (reference sequence). Between the trimmed V and J ends, which lost 6 bases and 1 base, there was a span of 18 bases. This CDR3 is CASRRVGARFQETQYF. In DNA form, the CDR3 reads TGTGCCAGCAGAAGGGTGGGGGCCCGATTCCAAGAGACCCAGTACTTC.

The rearrangement joins TRBV2 to TRBJ1-1, with D perhaps TRBD1 (6 bases). The CDR3 consists of 13 residues. V was cut by 4 bases and J by 5 bases, with 11 bases left in between. In germline, CDR1 is SNHLY, CDR2 FYNNEI. In nucleotides, the CDR3 is TGTGCCAGCAGTGGGGGGGGGCTGACTGAAGCTTTCTTT. Translation gives CASSGGGLTEAFF.

The V gene is TRBV4-2, the J gene TRBJ2-5; a weak D match, TRBD2 (7 bases). The germline V gene has CDR1 LGHNA and CDR2 YNFKEQ. The CDR3 contains 16 residues. V shed 1 base and J shed 2 bases, with 14 bases lying between them. CDR3 nucleotides: TGTGCCAGCAGCCAAGGGGAGGGGGGAGGTCAAGAGACCCAGTACTTC. Amino acids: CASSQGEGGGQETQYF.

In its sample, this clone was seen a few times. The chain couples TRBV6-5 to TRBJ1-3; TRBD1 is a possible D gene (5 bases). The V and J ends lost 6 bases and 2 bases respectively, with 14 bases between them. The CDR3 covers 15 residues. Per the germline V gene, CDR1 is MNHEY and CDR2 is SVGAGI. CDR3: CASRWDLGAGNTIYF. CDR3 nucleotide sequence: TGTGCCAGCAGGTGGGACTTGGGAGCTGGAAACACCATATATTTT.

The CDR3 DNA reads as TGTGCCAGCAGTTTTCGGACAGCGAACACTGAAGCTTTCTTT. This sequence encodes CASSFRTANTEAFF. The gene calls are TRBV28 and TRBJ1-1; TRBD1 is a possible D gene (6 bases). The V gene lost 3 bases and the J gene lost 1 base, with 9 bases spanning the gap. CDR3 length: 14 amino acids. Per the germline V gene, CDR1 is MDHEN and CDR2 is SYDVKM.

The chain couples TRBV10-3 to TRBJ2-7, with TRBD2 matching over 7 bases. J lost 6 bases, V lost 2 bases, and 10 bases had no gene match. The germline gives CDR1 ENHRY, CDR2 SYGVKD. This CDR3 is built from 15 residues. CDR3 sequence: CAISEVGRGSVEQYF. The CDR3 region has the DNA TGTGCCATCAGTGAGGTGGGGAGGGGATCGGTCGAGCAGTACTTC.

The rearrangement uses TRBV5-1 and TRBJ2-5; 15 bases map to TRBD2. V trimming: 4 bases; J trimming: 6 bases; junction bases outside the gene matches: 4. Looked up from germline, CDR1 is SGHRS and CDR2 is YFSETQ. The CDR3 has 15 residues. CDR3: CASSGGTSGGKTQYF. In DNA, the CDR3 is TGCGCCAGCAGCGGAGGGACTAGCGGGGGGAAGACCCAGTACTTC.

This clone occurred a few times. The genes are TRBV5-1 and TRBJ1-1, with no clear D. This CDR3 comprises 13 residues. The V and J ends lost 1 base and 1 base respectively, with 5 bases between them. Germline lookup yields CDR1 SGHRS and CDR2 YFSETQ. In nucleotides, the CDR3 is TGCGCCAGCAGCTTGCAGGAGAACACTGAAGCTTTCTTT. It encodes CASSLQENTEAFF.